This passage covers 20 T cell receptor beta chains from one sample sequenced in a study of T cell responses to AZD1222 COVID-19 vaccine. The data were produced by immunoSEQ multiplex PCR, yet TCRdb's version contains in-frame clones alone and is incomplete. The sample includes more than 100,000 clones, almost 95% of them seen just once. This material consisted of peripheral blood, taken on day 0 of AZD1222 vaccination. These receptors were obtained from an adult in good health.

The table lists this clone with a few counts. The rearrangement uses TRBV29-1 and TRBJ2-1; 11 bases map to TRBD2. The CDR3 runs to 14 residues. V was pared by 7 bases and J by 2 bases, with 4 bases of the junction left unmatched. Germline V gene lookup returns CDR1 SQVTM and CDR2 ANQGSEA. CDR3 sequence reads: CSGTTSGTYNEQFF. The DNA of the CDR3 is TGCAGCGGAACGACTAGCGGGACCTACAATGAGCAGTTCTTC.

V usage is TRBV3-1 (or the pseudogene TRBV3-2) and J usage is TRBJ1-3; D unresolved. V was shortened by 2 bases and J by 0 bases, with 8 bases between the two germline ends. Germline CDR1 is LGHDT and CDR2 is YNNKEL (reference sequence). This CDR3 is 15 amino acids long. The CDR3 spells CASSQSPGSGNTIYF. The CDR3 DNA reads as TGTGCCAGCAGCCAATCGCCTGGCTCTGGAAACACCATATATTTT.

In this sample, this clone turned up once. This chain joins TRBV19 and TRBJ1-2, with 8 nucleotides matching TRBD1. This CDR3 is 15 amino acids long. The ends lost 4 bases at V and 4 bases at J; junction bases unmatched: 8. Germline loops: CDR1 LNHDA, CDR2 SQIVND (reference sequence). DNA of the CDR3: TGTGCCAGTAGTAATCCAGGGGGCTCGATCTATGGCTACACCTTC. Translation: CASSNPGGSIYGYTF.

This clone has just one count. The chain employs TRBV30 and TRBJ2-1; 8 bases match TRBD2. The CDR3 has 13 amino acids. The J segment lost 7 bases and the V segment lost 3 bases, leaving 5 bases of the junction unmatched. Germline loops: CDR1 GTSNPN, CDR2 SVGIG (reference sequence). CDR3: CAWSPGGTNEQFF. For the CDR3, the DNA is TGTGCCTGGAGCCCGGGAGGGACTAATGAGCAGTTCTTC.

The chain combines TRBV19 with TRBJ1-1; no reliable D call. This CDR3 has 14 residues. V dropped 3 bases and J dropped 4 bases, with 12 bases sitting between them. Germline CDR1 is LNHDA and CDR2 is SQIVND (reference sequence). CDR3 sequence (DNA): TGTGCCAGTAGTATCGACGGGTGGAGCACTGAAGCTTTCTTT. Encoded protein: CASSIDGWSTEAFF.

The V and J genes are TRBV7-9 and TRBJ1-1, with TRBD1 identical over 8 bases. The CDR3 loop spans 15 amino acids. In germline, CDR1 is SEHNR, CDR2 FQNEAQ (reference sequence). J lost 1 base, V lost 6 bases, and 7 bases had no gene match. DNA of the CDR3: TGTGCCAGCAGTACCCACAGGGGGAGGAACACTGAAGCTTTCTTT. It encodes CASSTHRGRNTEAFF. Based on the CDR3 plus reference TRBV7-9 and TRBJ1-1, the full variable domain is DTGVSQNPRHKITKRGQNVTFRCDPISEHNRLYWYRQTLGQGPEFLTYFQNEAQLEKSRLLSDRFSAERPKGSFSTLEIQRTEQGDSAMYLCASSTHRGRNTEAFFGQGTRLTVV.

In its sample, this clone was seen once. The gene calls are TRBV7-9 and TRBJ2-5; D possibly corresponds to TRBD2 (6 bases). Germline V gene data show CDR1 as SEHNR and CDR2 as FQNEAQ (reference sequence). The V gene lost 0 bases and the J gene lost 5 bases, with 10 bases spanning the gap. CDR3 length: 14 residues. CDR3 DNA: TGTGCCAGCAGCTTAGCGGTCGGAGGGGAGACCCAGTACTTC. Amino acids: CASSLAVGGETQYF.

The chain employs TRBV5-1 and TRBJ2-3; D may match TRBD1 or TRBD2 (5 bases each). The CDR3 is 16 amino acids. The germline gives CDR1 SGHRS, CDR2 YFSETQ. V was pared by 4 bases and J by 4 bases, with 19 bases between. CDR3 loop: CASSRGESQVADTQYF. Here the CDR3 DNA reads TGCGCCAGCAGCCGAGGGGAGTCCCAAGTCGCAGATACGCAGTATTTT.

This clone occurred once. This sequence joins TRBV6-2 or TRBV6-3 and TRBJ1-1, with a tentative D call TRBD1 (5 bases). Trimming removed 2 bases at V and 3 bases at J, with 10 bases between. In germline, CDR1 is MNHEY, CDR2 SVGEGT. The length of the CDR3 is 14 residues. CDR3 region: CASSYQGGDTEAFF. Here the CDR3 DNA reads TGTGCCAGCAGTTACCAGGGTGGGGACACTGAAGCTTTCTTT.

This clone came up once. The V gene is TRBV5-1, the J gene TRBJ1-5, with a weak D call TRBD1 (6 bases). Germline V CDR1 and CDR2: SGHRS, YFSETQ. There are 14 residues in the CDR3. V was cut by 5 bases and J by 3 bases, with 12 bases left in between. The CDR3 sequence: CASSQGYDNQPQHF. The CDR3 DNA follows: TGCGCCAGCAGTCAGGGGTACGACAATCAGCCCCAGCATTTT.

CDR3 sequence: CASSQGKQNLPDEAFF. The CDR3, as DNA: TGCGCCAGCAGCCAAGGAAAACAGAATCTCCCCGATGAAGCTTTCTTT. V usage is TRBV4-1 and J usage is TRBJ1-1; no definite D call. The CDR3 length is 16 residues. Trimming removed 1 base from V and 7 bases from J, with 19 bases in between. Looked up from germline, CDR1 is MGHRA and CDR2 is YSYEKL.

V and J are TRBV30 and TRBJ2-1, with a tentative D call TRBD2 (5 bases). V gave up 1 base and J gave up 10 bases, with 14 bases separating them. The CDR3 has 13 residues. Germline-derived CDR1 and CDR2 are GTSNPN and SVGIG (reference sequence). The CDR3, as DNA: TGTGCCTGGAGTGCCAGGAGGACGGGCGAGCAGTTCTTC. This codes for CAWSARRTGEQFF.

The CDR3 spells CSAWTERVDGYTF. In DNA, the CDR3 is TGCAGCGCCTGGACAGAGAGAGTCGATGGCTACACCTTC. V and J are TRBV29-1 and TRBJ1-2; maybe TRBD1 (6 bases). CDR3 length: 13 amino acids. Germline assignment: CDR1 SQVTM and CDR2 ANQGSEA. V was pared by 7 bases and J by 6 bases, with 18 bases between.

The chain carries TRBV23-1 and TRBJ1-1, with D maybe TRBD1 (5 bases). TRBV23-1 is placed among ORFs of uncertain function. The CDR3 loop spans 15 amino acids. V was trimmed by 0 bases and J by 4 bases, leaving 12 bases between them. The CDR3 nucleotides are TGCGCCAGCAGTCAATCTGGGGGTTGGTGCACTGAAGCTTTCTTT. This codes for CASSQSGGWCTEAFF.

V gene TRBV7-9 combines with J gene TRBJ2-2, with 8 bases lining up with TRBD2. J lost 4 bases, V lost 1 base, and 5 bases had no gene match. Germline V gene data show CDR1 as SEHNR and CDR2 as FQNEAQ (reference sequence). CDR3 length: 16 amino acids. The CDR3 protein is CASSLGSGSPTGELFF. In DNA, the CDR3 is TGTGCCAGCAGCTTAGGGAGCGGGAGTCCCACCGGGGAGCTGTTTTTT.

This sequence joins TRBV11-2 and TRBJ2-1, with 8 bases fitting TRBD2. This CDR3 comprises 12 residues. V shed 5 bases and J 9 bases; nucleotides not matched to a gene: 3. Germline V gene sequence: CDR1 SGHAT, CDR2 FQNNGV. The CDR3 spells CASSPLAGEQFF. The CDR3 coding sequence is TGTGCCAGCAGCCCCCTAGCGGGTGAGCAGTTCTTC.

The chain has TRBV7-9 and TRBJ2-1; possible D gene TRBD1, 6 bases. The CDR3 length is 14 residues. With 4 bases removed from V and 10 bases from J, the gap between germline ends came to 17 bases. Germline V gives CDR1 SEHNR, CDR2 FQNEAQ (reference sequence). The CDR3 bases are TGTGCCAGCAGCTCTCGGACCTCCAGGGGCGAGCAGTTCTTC. It translates to CASSSRTSRGEQFF. Full variable domain (rest looked up from reference TRBV7-9 and TRBJ2-1): DTGVSQNPRHKITKRGQNVTFRCDPISEHNRLYWYRQTLGQGPEFLTYFQNEAQLEKSRLLSDRFSAERPKGSFSTLEIQRTEQGDSAMYLCASSSRTSRGEQFFGPGTRLTVL.

The V call is TRBV23-1, the J call TRBJ1-4; D unresolved. TRBV23-1 is recorded as an ORF, its role being uncertain. This CDR3 is built from 15 residues. The V end was cut by 4 bases, the J end by 8 bases, with 17 bases between. The DNA for the CDR3 is TGCGCCAGCAGTCCCCTGGCCCCACCTGGGGAAAAACTGTTTTTT. It yields the protein CASSPLAPPGEKLFF.

The V and J genes are TRBV7-6 and TRBJ1-3; no firm D call. Trimming cost V 5 bases and J 4 bases, with 24 bases left between them. The germline gives CDR1 SGHVS, CDR2 FNYEAQ. The CDR3 consists of 18 residues. The CDR3 sequence: CASSPRPRAVESGNTIYF. CDR3 DNA sequence: TGTGCCAGCAGCCCTAGGCCGAGGGCTGTTGAGTCGGGAAACACCATATATTTT.

V is TRBV11-3 and J is TRBJ1-2; 7 bases match TRBD1. V dropped 4 bases and J dropped 3; count of bases not matched to a gene: 8. The CDR3 runs to 15 residues. Germline loops: CDR1 SGHNT, CDR2 YENEEA. The CDR3 bases are TGTGCCAGCAGCTCCCCGCGACAGGGCGACTATGGCTACACCTTC. Translating it yields CASSSPRQGDYGYTF.